Following are 8 T cell receptor beta chains from one sample sequenced in a study of blood T cell repertoires in COVID-19 (dated by TCRdb to about 2020). Receptors were amplified or captured by the immunoSEQ multiplex PCR assay. This is the immuneACCESS table as TCRdb keeps it, with only in-frame sequences that have V and J called. A part of the clones is gone; compared with another copy, unresolved V genes explain less than half, and the rest is unexplained. In this sample the table shows about 220,000 clones, around 75% of which occur a single time. Around 5.4% of the sample is in the top ten clones. Sequencing was done on a sample of peripheral blood. The origin of the receptors is a human donor in a cohort sampled during active COVID-19.

The V call is TRBV9, the J call TRBJ1-2; perhaps TRBD1 as D (6 bases). The CDR3 spans 15 residues. Trimming took 3 bases from V and 0 from J, leaving 12 bases between them. CDR1 is SGDLS and CDR2 is YYNGEE in the germline V gene. For the CDR3, the DNA is TGTGCCAGCAGCGCGACGGACAGACCTAACTATGGCTACACCTTC. Residues: CASSATDRPNYGYTF.

The chain links TRBV5-1 to TRBJ2-5, with 7 bases fitting TRBD1. The CDR3 contains 16 residues. V gave up 1 base and J gave up 5 bases; unmatched junction bases: 11. Germline V gives CDR1 SGHRS, CDR2 YFSETQ. The CDR3 DNA sequence: TGCGCCAGCAGCTTGTACGGGACAGCTCGCCCGGAGACCCAGTACTTC. Protein sequence: CASSLYGTARPETQYF.

The genes are TRBV29-1 and TRBJ2-7; 8 bases align to TRBD1. The CDR3 totals 15 residues. CDR1 and CDR2 (germline): SQVTM, ANQGSEA. The junction had 17 bases not matched to a gene; V was cut back by 6 bases and J by 7 bases. The CDR3 DNA reads TGCAGCGTGGGCTCGATCGGGACAGGCTACATGGAGCAGTACTTC. Residues: CSVGSIGTGYMEQYF.

This clone was observed a handful of times. The chain's CDR3 is CSVEDTEAPYGYTF. The CDR3, as DNA: TGCAGCGTTGAAGATACGGAGGCCCCCTATGGCTACACCTTC. J is TRBJ1-2 and V is TRBV29-1, with unresolved D. The germline gives CDR1 SQVTM, CDR2 ANQGSEA. This CDR3 has 14 amino acids. Trimming shortened V by 0 bases and J by 4 bases, and 12 bases separated the two germline ends. The full variable domain, its missing parts supplied by reference TRBV29-1 and TRBJ1-2, is SAVISQKPSRDICQRGTSLTIQCQVDSQVTMMFWYRQQPGQSLTLIATANQGSEATYESGFVIDKFPISRPNLTFSTLTVSNMSPEDSSIYLCSVEDTEAPYGYTFGSGTRLTVV.

The chain is built from TRBV28 and TRBJ2-3, with 7 bases that match TRBD2. CDR3 length: 16 residues. After removal of 7 bases from V and 2 bases from J, the junction contained 12 bases not matched to a gene. Germline V gene lookup returns CDR1 MDHEN and CDR2 SYDVKM. The chain's CDR3 is CASMKSGAGNTDTQYF. The CDR3 coding sequence is TGTGCCAGCATGAAAAGCGGGGCAGGAAACACAGATACGCAGTATTTT. Based on the CDR3 plus reference TRBV28 and TRBJ2-3, the full variable domain is DVKVTQSSRYLVKRTGEKVFLECVQDMDHENMFWYRQDPGLGLRLIYFSYDVKMKEKGDIPEGYSVSREKKERFSLILESASTNQTSMYLCASMKSGAGNTDTQYFGPGTRLTVL.

The chain has TRBV28 and TRBJ1-4, with D uncertain. This CDR3 is 13 amino acids long. Germline V gives CDR1 MDHEN, CDR2 SYDVKM. With 7 bases removed from V and 4 bases from J, the gap between germline ends came to 10 bases. The CDR3, as DNA: TGTGCCAGCATGGAGAATTATAATGAAAAACTGTTTTTT. This sequence encodes CASMENYNEKLFF.

The chain uses TRBV24-1 and TRBJ2-1, with 11 bases identical to TRBD2. This CDR3 is built from 16 residues. V lost 0 bases and J lost 7; bases outside the gene matches: 4. CDR1 KGHDR and CDR2 SFDVKD come from the germline V gene. The CDR3 loop reads CATSDLRTSGWNEQFF. In DNA form, the CDR3 reads TGTGCCACCAGTGATTTGAGGACTAGCGGGTGGAATGAGCAGTTCTTC.

This clone has a handful of counts. This rearrangement joins TRBV3-1 (or the pseudogene TRBV3-2) to TRBJ2-2; a weak D match, TRBD2 (6 bases). CDR1 is LGHDT and CDR2 is YNNKEL in the germline V gene (reference sequence). The CDR3 sequence is 16 residues long. V lost 6 bases and J lost 6, with 20 bases in between. The DNA for the CDR3 is TGTGCCAGCAGGAAAGGGTCTGGGGGAGGACCCGGGGAGCTGTTTTTT. Translating gives CASRKGSGGGPGELFF.